These T cell receptor beta chains were read from a single sample in a study of blood T cell repertoires in COVID-19. Method: immunoSEQ multiplex PCR; TCRdb's copy keeps in-frame clones and lacks some. The data show just over 350,000 clones, about 90% seen once. Specimen: PBMCs or T cells enriched from blood (not recorded which). These receptors were collected from a woman between 25 and 40 years old who had recovered from COVID-19. CDR3s include the opening cysteine and the closing phenylalanine or tryptophan. The order of the fields is V gene, D gene, J gene, clone size, CDR3 protein, CDR3 DNA. A D gene is named only where the DNA matches it firmly. Not every row has a clone size; where given, it reads once, few, many or a size class.

TRBV27,NA,TRBJ2-7,NA,CASTNGLGSYEQYF,TGTGCCAGCACCAATGGGTTAGGGAGCTACGAGCAGTACTTC
TRBV5-1,TRBD1,TRBJ1-4,few,CASSLGQDEKLFF,TGCGCCAGCAGCCTAGGACAGGATGAAAAACTGTTTTTT
TRBV15,NA,TRBJ1-5,few,CATSSRNGQPQHF,TGTGCCACCAGCAGCAGGAATGGACAGCCCCAGCATTTT
TRBV11-2,NA,TRBJ2-3,NA,CASSLGGRTRDTQYF,TGTGCCAGCAGCTTAGGGGGCAGAACCCGAGATACGCAGTATTTT
TRBV18,TRBD1,TRBJ2-7,NA,CASSRQGARSYEQYF,TGTGCCAGCTCACGGCAGGGGGCGCGATCCTACGAGCAGTACTTC
TRBV7-9,NA,TRBJ2-7,NA,CASSFRDNSYEQYF,TGTGCCAGCAGCTTTAGGGACAACTCCTACGAGCAGTACTTC
TRBV20-1,NA,TRBJ1-3,NA,CSASESLTGNTIYF,TGCAGTGCTAGTGAAAGCTTAACTGGAAACACCATATATTTT
TRBV3-1/TRBV3-2,NA,TRBJ1-4,NA,CASSHPGWGGDEKLFF,TGTGCCAGCAGCCACCCAGGGTGGGGTGGGGATGAAAAACTGTTTTTT
TRBV7-6,NA,TRBJ2-3,NA,CASSPRGEPMGTDTQYF,TGTGCCAGCAGCCCCCGAGGAGAGCCGATGGGCACAGATACGCAGTATTTT
TRBV5-4,TRBD1,TRBJ2-5,NA,CASSSQGAEETQYF,TGTGCCAGCAGTTCTCAGGGGGCGGAAGAGACCCAGTACTTC
TRBV5-4,TRBD2,TRBJ2-5,once,CASSRTSDQETQYF,TGTGCCAGCAGCCGGACTAGCGACCAAGAGACCCAGTACTTC
TRBV5-1,TRBD2,TRBJ2-2,NA,CASSLASGGKFGGELFF,TGCGCCAGCAGCTTGGCTAGCGGGGGAAAGTTTGGCGGGGAGCTGTTTTTT
TRBV7-2,TRBD2,TRBJ2-1,NA,CASSTPSGRDEQFF,TGTGCCAGCAGCACGCCTAGCGGGAGGGATGAGCAGTTCTTC
TRBV4-2,NA,TRBJ2-5,NA,CASSQDKGDQETQYF,TGTGCCAGCAGCCAAGACAAGGGGGATCAAGAGACCCAGTACTTC
TRBV7-9,NA,TRBJ1-3,NA,CASSLGGKGNTIYF,TGTGCCAGCAGCTTAGGAGGGAAAGGAAACACCATATATTTT
TRBV21-1,NA,TRBJ1-2,few,CASSKDGRDSYGYTF,TGTGCCAGCAGCAAAGATGGACGGGACAGCTATGGCTACACCTTC
TRBV30,TRBD2,TRBJ2-3,NA,CAWSGLADLTDTQYF,TGTGCCTGGAGTGGGCTAGCGGATCTCACAGATACGCAGTATTTT
TRBV7-8,NA,TRBJ1-6,NA,CASSLDKYSSYNSPLHF,TGTGCCAGCAGCTTAGATAAGTACAGCTCCTATAATTCACCCCTCCACTTT
TRBV9,TRBD1,TRBJ2-2,NA,CASSVGTANTGELFF,TGTGCCAGCAGCGTGGGGACAGCGAACACCGGGGAGCTGTTTTTT
TRBV25-1,TRBD1,TRBJ1-1,few,CASSDWDRGRAEAFF,TGTGCCAGCAGTGATTGGGACAGGGGAAGAGCTGAAGCTTTCTTT
TRBV29-1,TRBD1,TRBJ1-2,NA,CSTRDRGIYGYTF,TGCAGCACCCGGGACAGGGGCATCTATGGCTACACCTTC
TRBV6-6,TRBD2,TRBJ2-2,once,CASSTPLARNTGELFF,TGTGCCAGCAGCACCCCACTAGCGAGGAACACCGGGGAGCTGTTTTTT
TRBV29-1,NA,TRBJ2-5,NA,CSVGSGQQETQYF,TGCAGCGTTGGATCCGGACAGCAAGAGACCCAGTACTTC
TRBV3-1/TRBV3-2,NA,TRBJ2-1,NA,CASSQDSFGLAFYNEQFF,TGTGCCAGCAGCCAAGATTCGTTTGGTCTAGCATTCTACAATGAGCAGTTCTTC
TRBV5-1,NA,TRBJ2-1,NA,CASSGGASMNGEQFF,TGCGCCAGCAGCGGCGGCGCTTCTATGAACGGTGAGCAGTTCTTC
TRBV28,TRBD2,TRBJ2-1,NA,CASSLTSAAVDNEQFF,TGTGCCAGCAGTTTGACTAGCGCTGCGGTGGACAATGAGCAGTTCTTC
TRBV28,NA,TRBJ1-5,NA,CASSLAGQPQHF,TGTGCCAGCAGTTTGGCGGGGCAGCCCCAGCATTTT
TRBV6-1,NA,TRBJ1-4,NA,CASREFYTGKAGEKLFF,TGTGCCAGCAGGGAATTTTATACAGGGAAGGCAGGGGAAAAACTGTTTTTT
TRBV19,TRBD2,TRBJ2-3,NA,CASSSWKLAGTDTQYF,TGTGCCAGTAGTTCATGGAAACTAGCGGGCACAGATACGCAGTATTTT